These 27 T cell receptor beta chains share one sample of origin, sequenced in a study of shared clonotypes between healthy human individuals. Naive CD8 cells, CD45RO-negative and positively selected for CCR7, excluded terminally differentiated effector memory CD45RA+ cells. Measured with immunoSEQ multiplex PCR; TCRdb has only the in-frame clones, and not every one. The sample lists about 2 million clones; approximately 94% were seen once. Sequencing used naive CD8+ T cells sorted from blood. These receptors were obtained from a man aged 18 to 30 in good health.

This chain connects TRBV9 to TRBJ1-3; no reliable D call. The CDR3 spans 13 residues. Germline-derived CDR1 and CDR2 are SGDLS and YYNGEE. The V end lost 3 bases, the J end lost 0 bases, and 4 bases lay between the germline ends. The CDR3 DNA is TGTGCCAGCAGCGCCTACTCTGGAAACACCATATATTTT. It encodes CASSAYSGNTIYF. Using reference TRBV9 and TRBJ1-3 for the parts outside the CDR3, the full variable domain is DSGVTQTPKHLITATGQRVTLRCSPRSGDLSVYWYQQSLDQGLQFLIQYYNGEERAKGNILERFSAQQFPDLHSELNLSSLELGDSALYFCASSAYSGNTIYFGEGSWLTVV.

The chain links TRBV10-2 to TRBJ2-1; the D gene is possibly TRBD2 (7 bases). Trimming took 7 bases from V and 1 from J, leaving 23 bases between them. From germline, CDR1 is WSHSY and CDR2 SAAADI. This CDR3 spans 18 amino acids. The CDR3 protein is CASTLPPSGGGSYNEQFF. In DNA, the CDR3 is TGCGCCAGCACCCTCCCCCCTAGCGGAGGGGGGTCCTACAATGAGCAGTTCTTC.

The J gene is TRBJ1-4, the V gene TRBV9; D not resolved. CDR1 SGDLS and CDR2 YYNGEE come from the germline V gene. V shed 0 bases and J shed 7 bases, with 13 bases lying between them. The CDR3 is 15 amino acids. This chain's CDR3 is CASSVGAAMGEKLFF. The CDR3 DNA follows: TGTGCCAGCAGCGTAGGGGCCGCGATGGGTGAAAAACTGTTTTTT.

The V call is TRBV14, the J call TRBJ2-7; D tentatively reads TRBD1 or TRBD2 (5 bases each). Looked up from germline, CDR1 is SGHDN and CDR2 is FVKESK. V was clipped by 11 bases and J by 6 bases, with 17 bases between them. This CDR3 is 12 amino acids long. CDR3: CACFPGASEQYF. In DNA form, the CDR3 reads TGTGCCTGCTTCCCCGGGGCGAGCGAGCAGTACTTC.

V gene TRBV6-1 combines with J gene TRBJ1-1, with 10 bases that match TRBD1. V shed 2 bases, J shed 2 bases, and the junction held 8 bases outside the gene matches. CDR1 and CDR2 from the germline V gene are MNHNS and SASEGT. CDR3 length: 17 amino acids. Here the CDR3 DNA reads TGTGCCAGCAGTGAAACCGGGACAGGGGCATTAAACACTGAAGCTTTCTTT. It codes for CASSETGTGALNTEAFF.

The V and J genes are TRBV10-3 and TRBJ2-1; TRBD2 aligns across 8 bases. Germline assignment: CDR1 ENHRY and CDR2 SYGVKD. Trimming removed 10 bases from V and 1 base from J; junction bases left unmatched: 0. This CDR3 comprises 12 residues. The CDR3 sequence: CATGGSYNEQFF. In DNA, the CDR3 is TGTGCCACGGGGGGGTCCTACAATGAGCAGTTCTTC.

The chain couples TRBV4-1 to TRBJ2-1; 8 bases match TRBD1. Per the germline V gene, CDR1 is MGHRA and CDR2 is YSYEKL. V shed 4 bases, J shed 7 bases, and the junction held 6 bases outside the gene matches. The CDR3 length is 14 residues. The CDR3 DNA is TGCGCCAGCAGCCTCCGGACAGGGCGGAATGAGCAGTTCTTC. It yields the protein CASSLRTGRNEQFF.

V usage is TRBV28 and J usage is TRBJ2-7; possible D gene TRBD1, 5 bases. Germline values: CDR1 MDHEN, CDR2 SYDVKM. The V and J ends lost 3 bases and 5 bases respectively, with 14 bases between them. CDR3 length equals 14 residues. CDR3 region: CASSLLPGAHEQYF. The CDR3 bases are TGTGCCAGCAGTTTGCTCCCTGGGGCTCACGAGCAGTACTTC.

The chain combines TRBV28 with TRBJ1-5, with 7 positions matching TRBD1. Germline V gene data show CDR1 as MDHEN and CDR2 as SYDVKM. CDR3 length: 15 amino acids. J gave up 1 base and V 5 bases, and 5 bases lay outside the gene matches. This CDR3 is CASSADRESNQPQHF. The CDR3 DNA reads as TGTGCCAGCAGTGCCGACAGGGAGAGCAATCAGCCCCAGCATTTT.

The DNA for the CDR3 is TGTGCCAGCAGCTTTTCGCTAGCGGGCCTCTCCTACGAGCAGTACTTC. Encoded protein: CASSFSLAGLSYEQYF. The chain links TRBV5-5 to TRBJ2-7, with TRBD2 matching over 8 bases. This CDR3 spans 16 amino acids. J was trimmed by 0 bases and V by 2 bases; bases with no gene match: 7. CDR1 and CDR2 from the germline V gene are SGHKS and YYEKEE (reference sequence).

In regard to this clone: Other nucleotide sequences in the sample specify the same CDR3. This chain joins TRBV28 and TRBJ2-7; D remains ambiguous. CDR3 size: 11 residues. Germline V lookup: CDR1 MDHEN, CDR2 SYDVKM. The V end lost 3 bases, the J end lost 4 bases, and 4 bases lay between the germline ends. CDR3: CASSFGYEQYF. CDR3 nucleotides: TGTGCCAGCAGTTTTGGGTACGAGCAGTACTTC.

The gene calls are TRBV6-5 and TRBJ1-2; the D gene is possibly TRBD1 (6 bases). CDR3 size: 14 residues. Germline loops: CDR1 MNHEY, CDR2 SVGAGI. Trimming removed 5 bases at V and 1 base at J, with 11 bases between. CDR3 protein: CASSEQGLNYGYTF. CDR3 nucleotides: TGTGCCAGCAGTGAACAGGGACTTAACTATGGCTACACCTTC.

The chain is built from TRBV27 and TRBJ2-2, with D maybe TRBD2 (5 bases). Trimming shortened V by 7 bases and J by 6 bases, and 15 bases separated the two germline ends. CDR3 length equals 14 residues. CDR1 and CDR2 from the germline V gene are MNHEY and SMNVEV (reference sequence). CDR3 DNA: TGTGCCAGCAACCCCGGGGTTCCCGCCGGGGAGCTGTTTTTT. It encodes CASNPGVPAGELFF.

This chain uses TRBV4-3 with TRBJ2-7; weak D call: TRBD2 (7 bases). Trimming took off 8 bases at V and 4 bases at J, with 18 bases between the two ends. The CDR3 covers 14 residues. Germline CDR1 LGHNA, CDR2 YSLEER. For the CDR3, the DNA is TGCGCCAGCGGCCCGAGGGGGGGCGCGTACGAGCAGTACTTC. Translation: CASGPRGGAYEQYF.

This sequence joins TRBV28 and TRBJ2-2; 7 nucleotides align to TRBD2. CDR3 length: 13 amino acids. J gave up 1 base and V 10 bases, and 3 bases lay outside the gene matches. Germline V gene lookup returns CDR1 MDHEN and CDR2 SYDVKM. The CDR3 coding sequence is TGTGCCACGGGGAGGGAGAACACCGGGGAGCTGTTTTTT. Translation gives CATGRENTGELFF.

This chain connects TRBV4-1 to TRBJ2-1; D uncertain. The CDR3 covers 15 residues. Germline lookup yields CDR1 MGHRA and CDR2 YSYEKL. V was trimmed by 2 bases and J by 8 bases, leaving 16 bases between them. The CDR3 DNA reads TGCGCCAGCAGCCAACGGCAGTCCGGGTTCCATGAGCAGTTCTTC. It translates to CASSQRQSGFHEQFF.

The rearrangement uses TRBV7-9 and TRBJ2-1, with 14 positions matching TRBD2. Looked up from germline, CDR1 is SEHNR and CDR2 is FQNEAQ (reference sequence). The V gene end was trimmed by 5 bases and the J gene end by 1 base; junction bases not matched to a gene: 4. The CDR3 contains 17 residues. The CDR3 DNA is TGTGCCAGCAGCCCGGGACTAGCGGGAGTGTCCTACAATGAGCAGTTCTTC. Protein product: CASSPGLAGVSYNEQFF.

The genes are TRBV28 and TRBJ2-7; no clear D. CDR1 and CDR2 from the germline V gene are MDHEN and SYDVKM. With 8 bases removed from V and 2 bases from J, the gap between germline ends came to 10 bases. The CDR3 has 12 residues. The CDR3 here is CASSRMTYEQYF. CDR3 DNA: TGTGCCAGCTCCCGTATGACCTACGAGCAGTACTTC.

The chain employs TRBV7-2 and TRBJ2-7, with 13 nucleotides matching TRBD2. The V gene's germline CDR1 is SGHTA and CDR2 FQGNSA. This CDR3 has 17 amino acids. V was clipped by 0 bases and J by 2 bases; unmatched bases: 4. The CDR3 loop reads CASSLAGGLAGTYEQYF. In DNA, the CDR3 is TGTGCCAGCAGCTTAGCGGGGGGACTAGCGGGGACCTACGAGCAGTACTTC.

The V gene is TRBV10-3, the J gene TRBJ2-1; a weak D match, TRBD2 (7 bases). Germline CDR1 and CDR2: ENHRY and SYGVKD. V was trimmed by 0 bases and J by 8 bases, leaving 17 bases between them. The length of the CDR3 is 16 residues. The CDR3 nucleotides are TGTGCCATCAGTGAGTCGGGGGCGGGAGATTTCTATGAGCAGTTCTTC. It specifies CAISESGAGDFYEQFF.

The chain uses TRBV20-1 and TRBJ2-1, with a weak D call TRBD2 (5 bases). CDR1 DFQATT and CDR2 SNEGSKA come from the germline V gene (reference sequence). Trimming removed 1 base at V and 8 bases at J, with 6 bases between. The CDR3 is 11 residues long. The CDR3 region has the DNA TGCAGTGCTAGAGTGGGAGATGAGCAGTTCTTC. The encoded protein is CSARVGDEQFF.

This chain connects TRBV19 to TRBJ2-2; 8 bases align to TRBD2. The junction had 7 bases not matched to a gene; V was cut back by 6 bases and J by 4 bases. CDR3 size: 15 residues. Germline V gene sequence: CDR1 LNHDA, CDR2 SQIVND (reference sequence). The CDR3 sequence: CASSSLAGVTGELFF. CDR3 nucleotides: TGTGCCAGTAGCTCTCTAGCGGGCGTCACCGGGGAGCTGTTTTTT.

A few counts support this clone. Other nucleotide sequences in the sample specify the same CDR3. The chain couples TRBV27 to TRBJ1-2; 9 nucleotides match TRBD1. The CDR3 covers 13 residues. Losses at the gene ends were 6 bases for V and 7 bases for J; bases not matched to a gene: 6. Germline V gene data show CDR1 as MNHEY and CDR2 as SMNVEV (reference sequence). CDR3 DNA sequence: TGTGCCAGCAGCCCTACAGGGGGCGGTGGCTACACCTTC. As protein: CASSPTGGGGYTF.

This chain connects TRBV11-1 to TRBJ1-1; D is ambiguous. Trimming left V 3 bases short and J 4 bases short, with 12 bases between. The CDR3 has 14 residues. Per germline, CDR1 SGHAT and CDR2 FQDESV (reference sequence). The CDR3 DNA reads TGTGCCAGCAGCTTGGAGCTGGGTGGCACTGAAGCTTTCTTT. Translated: CASSLELGGTEAFF.

CDR3 amino acids: CAIRSPTSGGETQYF. The CDR3 region has the DNA TGTGCCATCAGGAGCCCCACCTCGGGAGGAGAGACCCAGTACTTC. The gene calls are TRBV10-3 and TRBJ2-5, with 7 bases aligning to TRBD2. The germline V gene encodes CDR1 ENHRY and CDR2 SYGVKD. CDR3 size: 15 residues. V lost 6 bases and J lost 4; bases outside the gene matches: 11.

Details on this clone: This CDR3 is also generated by other DNA sequences in the sample. This sequence joins TRBV7-9 and TRBJ1-1, with D tentatively TRBD1 (5 bases). CDR3 size: 15 residues. The V gene's germline CDR1 is SEHNR and CDR2 FQNEAQ (reference sequence). The V and J ends lost 1 base and 0 bases respectively, with 9 bases between them. CDR3 nucleotides: TGTGCCAGCAGCTTAGGTGCAGGGATGAACACTGAAGCTTTCTTT. It specifies CASSLGAGMNTEAFF.

The chain couples TRBV2 to TRBJ1-1; no clear D gene. CDR3 length equals 14 residues. Germline CDR1 is SNHLY and CDR2 is FYNNEI. V shed 7 bases and J shed 5 bases, with 17 bases lying between them. DNA for the CDR3: TGTGCCAGCACCACTTTGGCTAGCAGGACTGAAGCTTTCTTT. Encoded protein: CASTTLASRTEAFF.